This passage covers 7 T cell receptor beta chains from one sample sequenced in a study of human T cells and chemical hapten exposure (dated by TCRdb to about 2021). The meaning of the sample's time point label: patch test 3, about 24 weeks after DPC sensitization. The treatment or condition label corresponds to: therapeutic diphenylcyclopropenone sensitization with weekly scalp DPC. The protocol used for the library was RACE. Sequencing took place on a NextSeq 500. TCRdb reprocessing: public reads trimmed at Q25 with fastp, clones called with MiXCR, in-frame beta chains kept. Every CDR3 protein is listed once, alongside the most common genes and DNA of its rows. The sample yields about 82,000 distinct CDR3 sequences; 10% to 15% were counted once. The biggest ten clones account for more than 4.5% of the sample. Material: whole blood, obtained in connection with sensitization to the hapten diphenylcyclopropenone (DPC). The receptors here all came from a woman between 45 and 60 years old with alopecia areata. Some clones in this sample may be carry-over from other donors' samples.

The chain is built from TRBV10-3 and TRBJ2-7; D unclear. V was trimmed by 2 bases and J by 3 bases, leaving 2 bases between them. Germline V gives CDR1 ENHRY, CDR2 SYGVKD. The CDR3 loop spans 11 amino acids. The CDR3 loop is CAISEVYEQYF. CDR3 nucleotide sequence: TGTGCCATCAGTGAGGTCTACGAGCAGTACTTC.

Of note for this clonotype: This may come from a read error, since a much larger clone is one base off. CDR3 in amino acids: CANRRTENTGELFF. The CDR3 coding sequence is TGCGCCAACAGACGGACAGAGAACACCGGGGAGCTGTTTTTT. V gene TRBV5-1 combines with J gene TRBJ2-2; D is possibly TRBD1 (6 bases). Trimming left V 9 bases short and J 1 base short, with 13 bases between. The CDR3 length is 14 residues. Germline assignment: CDR1 SGHRS and CDR2 YFSETQ.

This chain links TRBV4-2 with TRBJ2-1, with D tentatively TRBD2 (5 bases). The CDR3 length is 15 residues. From germline, CDR1 is LGHNA and CDR2 YNFKEQ. V shed 1 base and J shed 4 bases, with 11 bases lying between them. CDR3 in amino acids: CASSQAPSPYNEQFF. CDR3 DNA: TGTGCCAGCAGCCAAGCCCCTAGCCCATACAATGAGCAGTTCTTC.

To note about this clonotype: It may be a read error: a sequence one base away is much more abundant. Since the CDR3 does not end with the conserved phenylalanine or tryptophan, this likely comes from a read error. The J gene is TRBJ2-2, the V gene TRBV20-1; 9 nucleotides line up with TRBD1. Trimming took 6 bases from V and 2 from J; bases not matched to a gene: 7. Germline V gene sequence: CDR1 DFQATT, CDR2 SNEGSKA (reference sequence). The CDR3 extends over 15 amino acids. CDR3 sequence reads: CSAHRTGANTGELFL. CDR3 DNA sequence: TGCAGTGCCCACCGGACAGGGGCCAACACCGGGGAGCTGTTTCTT.

This clonotype has a handful of counts. The chain employs TRBV11-2 and TRBJ2-3; TRBD2 aligns across 9 bases. This CDR3 spans 15 amino acids. Trimming cost V 1 base and J 6 bases; bases outside gene matches: 5. Germline V gene lookup returns CDR1 SGHAT and CDR2 FQNNGV. The DNA for the CDR3 is TGTGCCAGCAGCTTAGGTCCAGCGGGAGGCGATACGCAGTATTTT. It codes for CASSLGPAGGDTQYF.

The chain joins TRBV27 to TRBJ1-2, with TRBD1 as a possible D gene (6 bases). V lost 3 bases, J lost 8 bases, and 13 bases lay in between. CDR1 is MNHEY, CDR2 SMNVEV, per germline (reference sequence). The CDR3 is 13 residues long. This CDR3 reads CASSFNRVGGYTF. CDR3 in DNA: TGTGCCAGCAGTTTTAACAGGGTTGGCGGCTACACCTTC.

The J gene is TRBJ2-1, the V gene TRBV12-5; D is possibly TRBD1 (5 bases). This CDR3 spans 13 amino acids. The germline gives CDR1 LGHNT, CDR2 FRNRAP. The V and J ends lost 2 bases and 5 bases respectively, with 7 bases between them. CDR3 DNA: TGTGCTAGTGGTTTGAGCAGGGACAATGAGCAGTTCTTC. It translates to CASGLSRDNEQFF.